A single sample gave rise to the 17 T cell receptor beta chains below, sequenced in a study of patients and donors after allogeneic stem cell transplantation. TCRdb reprocessed the RT-PCR reads with MiXCR, giving one entry per CDR3 protein. The table lists approximately 200,000 distinct CDR3 sequences, less than 45% of them singletons. The sequencing input was blood, either unsorted or a sorted T cell fraction (not recorded which). The source is a human donor who was either an allogeneic HSCT recipient or a stem cell or donor lymphocyte infusion donor (not recorded which). It is not recorded whose cells these are; they may come from a transplant donor.

The V and J genes are TRBV27 and TRBJ2-7; possible D gene TRBD2, 6 bases. The CDR3 is 14 residues long. Germline assignment: CDR1 MNHEY and CDR2 SMNVEV (reference sequence). V shed 5 bases and J shed 0 bases, with 11 bases lying between them. CDR3 DNA sequence: TGTGCCAGCAGTCTCGAGCGGGCCTCCTACGAGCAGTACTTC. Protein sequence: CASSLERASYEQYF.

The chain uses TRBV27 and TRBJ2-7; D is undetermined. The germline V gene has CDR1 MNHEY and CDR2 SMNVEV (reference sequence). Trimming stripped 5 bases from V and 3 bases from J, with 5 bases between. This CDR3 comprises 11 residues. CDR3 sequence reads: CASSTDYEQYF. Here the CDR3 DNA reads TGTGCCAGCAGTACCGACTACGAGCAGTACTTC.

This clonotype was counted a few times. This chain connects TRBV5-1 to TRBJ1-1; 7 nucleotides agree with TRBD1. V lost 0 bases and J lost 7; bases outside the gene matches: 6. The CDR3 covers 14 residues. Germline V gives CDR1 SGHRS, CDR2 YFSETQ. The CDR3 bases are TGCGCCAGCAGCTTGGAGACAGGGTACGGTGAAGCTTTCTTT. Translating gives CASSLETGYGEAFF.

J is TRBJ2-3 and V is TRBV4-1; 9 bases are shared with TRBD2. The CDR3 has 16 residues. Germline CDR1 and CDR2: MGHRA and YSYEKL. Unmatched junction bases numbered 6, after V lost 1 base and J lost 4 bases. The CDR3 loop is CASSQGVAGVADTQYF. The CDR3 nucleotides read TGCGCCAGCAGCCAAGGGGTAGCGGGAGTGGCAGATACGCAGTATTTT.

This clonotype has just a few counts. The J gene is TRBJ1-5, the V gene TRBV12-3 or TRBV12-4; D is unclear. V was pared by 5 bases and J by 0 bases, with 17 bases between. The CDR3 is made up of 17 amino acids. In nucleotides, the CDR3 is TGTGCCAGCAGTGCTCCCCTTGGGGATGGTAGCAATCAGCCCCAGCATTTT. Its protein product is CASSAPLGDGSNQPQHF.

This clonotype turned up a few times. The rearrangement uses TRBV11-2 and TRBJ1-1; D call uncertain. This CDR3 comprises 13 residues. Germline V CDR1 and CDR2: SGHAT, FQNNGV. Trimming took off 10 bases at V and 0 bases at J, with 12 bases between the two ends. CDR3: CATGERMNTEAFF. The CDR3, as DNA: TGTGCCACTGGGGAGAGAATGAACACTGAAGCTTTCTTT.

This clonotype was detected only a few times. The V call is TRBV29-1, the J call TRBJ1-3; D remains unclear. CDR3 length: 12 amino acids. Per germline, CDR1 SQVTM and CDR2 ANQGSEA. Between the trimmed V and J ends, which lost 7 bases and 0 bases, there was a span of 7 bases. The CDR3 reads CSALYSGNTIYF. The CDR3, as DNA: TGCAGCGCCTTATACTCTGGAAACACCATATATTTT. The full variable domain, in which reference TRBV29-1 and TRBJ1-3 provide the parts outside the CDR3, is SAVISQKPSRDICQRGTSLTIQCQVDSQVTMMFWYRQQPGQSLTLIATANQGSEATYESGFVIDKFPISRPNLTFSTLTVSNMSPEDSSIYLCSALYSGNTIYFGEGSWLTVV.

The chain recombines TRBV5-6 with TRBJ1-4; no firm D call. Between the trimmed V and J ends, which lost 7 bases and 4 bases, there was a span of 11 bases. The CDR3 is 13 residues long. Germline assignment: CDR1 SGHDT and CDR2 YYEEEE. CDR3 in DNA: TGTGCCAGCTGTTCGGACCTTAATGAAAAACTGTTTTTT. It is translated as CASCSDLNEKLFF.

This clonotype has just a few counts. The CDR3 here is CASSYSRGRHNSPLHF. CDR3 coding DNA: TGTGCCAGCAGTTATTCCAGGGGGCGTCATAATTCACCCCTCCACTTT. The chain carries TRBV6-6 and TRBJ1-6, with 8 positions matching TRBD1. The CDR3 contains 16 residues. CDR1 MNHNY and CDR2 SVGAGI come from the germline V gene (reference sequence). J lost 5 bases, V lost 3 bases, and 6 bases had no gene match.

The rearrangement links TRBV6-2 or TRBV6-3 to TRBJ2-3; D is perhaps TRBD1 or TRBD2 (5 bases each). CDR1 is MNHEY and CDR2 is SVGEGT in the germline V gene. V was clipped by 2 bases and J by 9 bases, with 18 bases between them. The CDR3 loop spans 15 amino acids. CDR3 in DNA: TGTGCCAGCAGTTACCCACCTGGGGGAGCGACAACGCAGTATTTT. It translates to CASSYPPGGATTQYF.

The J gene is TRBJ1-2, the V gene TRBV20-1; TRBD1 matches at 7 bases. V lost 0 bases to trimming and J lost 4 bases; unmatched junction nucleotides: 14. Germline lookup yields CDR1 DFQATT and CDR2 SNEGSKA (reference sequence). The CDR3 spans 17 residues. The chain's CDR3 is CSAREPTRTGIAYGYTF. The DNA of the CDR3 is TGCAGTGCTAGAGAGCCTACTCGGACAGGCATCGCCTATGGCTACACCTTC.

The chain is built from TRBV6-2 or TRBV6-3 and TRBJ2-7, with 11 bases that match TRBD2. Germline CDR1 MNHEY, CDR2 SVGEGT. CDR3 length: 15 amino acids. Unmatched junction bases numbered 5, after V lost 5 bases and J lost 2 bases. The CDR3 nucleotides read TGTGCCAGCAGTCCACTAGCGGGAGACCCCTACGAGCAGTACTTC. Its protein is CASSPLAGDPYEQYF.

This rearrangement joins TRBV11-2 to TRBJ2-1, with D possibly TRBD2 on 5 matching bases. The germline V gene has CDR1 SGHAT and CDR2 FQNNGV. This CDR3 region has 12 residues. The V and J ends lost 8 bases and 7 bases respectively, with 12 bases between them. In DNA form, the CDR3 reads TGTGCCAGCCTGCACGACTATAATGAGCAGTTCTTC. Translated, it gives CASLHDYNEQFF.

The V call is TRBV29-1, the J call TRBJ1-1; D is uncertain. CDR3 size: 14 residues. The germline V gene encodes CDR1 SQVTM and CDR2 ANQGSEA. V gave up 6 bases and J gave up 1 base, with 15 bases separating them. CDR3 sequence reads: CSVSTRHSNTEAFF. The DNA for the CDR3 is TGCAGCGTCTCAACCCGACATTCGAACACTGAAGCTTTCTTT. Filled out from reference TRBV29-1 and TRBJ1-1, the complete variable domain reads SAVISQKPSRDICQRGTSLTIQCQVDSQVTMMFWYRQQPGQSLTLIATANQGSEATYESGFVIDKFPISRPNLTFSTLTVSNMSPEDSSIYLCSVSTRHSNTEAFFGQGTRLTVV.

The chain has TRBV12-3 or TRBV12-4 and TRBJ2-3, with TRBD2 matching over 10 bases. Germline trimming cut 5 bases from V and 4 bases from J; bases unmatched to any gene: 3. The CDR3 runs 14 residues. The CDR3 DNA reads TGTGCCAGCAGTCCGGGACTAGCGTCAGATACGCAGTATTTT. Amino acids: CASSPGLASDTQYF.

This chain uses TRBV9 with TRBJ1-2; D perhaps matches TRBD1 (6 bases). Between the trimmed V and J ends, which lost 0 bases and 7 bases, there was a span of 13 bases. Germline assignment: CDR1 SGDLS and CDR2 YYNGEE. The CDR3 runs to 14 residues. This CDR3 is CASSVAGGVGGYTF. The CDR3 DNA follows: TGTGCCAGCAGCGTAGCGGGGGGCGTAGGTGGCTACACCTTC.

This clonotype was seen only a few times. This chain links TRBV6-2 or TRBV6-3 with TRBJ1-6, with TRBD1 as a possible D gene (6 bases). Germline lookup yields CDR1 MNHEY and CDR2 SVGEGT. The length of the CDR3 is 13 residues. V lost 7 bases and J 6 bases, leaving 10 bases between the germline ends. CDR3 nucleotides: TGTGCCAGCAACCAGGGGATTAATTCACCCCTCCACTTT. The encoded protein is CASNQGINSPLHF.